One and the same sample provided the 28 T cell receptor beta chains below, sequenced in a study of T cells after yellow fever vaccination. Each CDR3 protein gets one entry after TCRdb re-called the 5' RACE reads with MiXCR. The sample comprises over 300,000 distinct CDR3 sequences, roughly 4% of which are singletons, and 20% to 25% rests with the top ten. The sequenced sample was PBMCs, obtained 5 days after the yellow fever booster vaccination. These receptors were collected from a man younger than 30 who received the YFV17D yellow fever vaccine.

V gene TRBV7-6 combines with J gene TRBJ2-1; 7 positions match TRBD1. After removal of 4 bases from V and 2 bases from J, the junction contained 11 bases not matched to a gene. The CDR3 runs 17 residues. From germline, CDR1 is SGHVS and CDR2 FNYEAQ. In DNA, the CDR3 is TGTGCCAGCAGCTCTAGGGACAGCCCCGCTACCTACAATGAGCAGTTCTTC. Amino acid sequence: CASSSRDSPATYNEQFF. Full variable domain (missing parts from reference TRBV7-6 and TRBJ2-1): GAGVSQSPRYKVTKRGQDVALRCDPISGHVSLYWYRQALGQGPEFLTYFNYEAQQDKSGLPNDRFSAERPEGSISTLTIQRTEQRDSAMYRCASSSRDSPATYNEQFFGPGTRLTVL.

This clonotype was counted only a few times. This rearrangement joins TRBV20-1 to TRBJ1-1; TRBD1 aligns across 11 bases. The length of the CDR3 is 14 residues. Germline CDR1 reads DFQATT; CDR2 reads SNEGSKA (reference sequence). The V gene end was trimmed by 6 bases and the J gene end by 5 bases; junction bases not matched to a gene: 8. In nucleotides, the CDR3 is TGCAGTGCGACAGGACAGGGGGCGAGGACTGAAGCTTTCTTT. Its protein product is CSATGQGARTEAFF.

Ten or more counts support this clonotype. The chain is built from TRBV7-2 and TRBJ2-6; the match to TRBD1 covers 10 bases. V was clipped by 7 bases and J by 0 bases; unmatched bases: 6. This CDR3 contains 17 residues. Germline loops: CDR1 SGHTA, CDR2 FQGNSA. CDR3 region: CASTRTGGFSGANVLTF. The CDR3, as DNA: TGTGCCAGCACCCGGACAGGGGGGTTCTCTGGGGCCAACGTCCTGACTTTC.

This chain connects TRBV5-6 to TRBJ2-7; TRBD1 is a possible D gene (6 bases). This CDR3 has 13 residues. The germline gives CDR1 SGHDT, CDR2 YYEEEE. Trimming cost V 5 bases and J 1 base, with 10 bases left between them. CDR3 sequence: CASSSGQSYEQYF. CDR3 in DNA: TGTGCCAGCAGTTCCGGACAGTCCTACGAGCAGTACTTC.

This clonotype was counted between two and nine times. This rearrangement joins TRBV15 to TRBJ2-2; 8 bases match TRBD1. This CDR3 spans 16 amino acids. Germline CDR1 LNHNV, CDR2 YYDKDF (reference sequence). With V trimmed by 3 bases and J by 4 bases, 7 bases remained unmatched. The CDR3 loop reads CATSSRDRSFTGELFF. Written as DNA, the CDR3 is TGTGCCACCAGCAGTAGGGACAGGTCATTCACCGGGGAGCTGTTTTTT.

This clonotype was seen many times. The CDR3 DNA reads as TGTGCCAGCGTCGACAGGGGGAGGTCGGAGCAGTTCTTC. It translates to CASVDRGRSEQFF. The chain links TRBV2 to TRBJ2-1; the match to TRBD1 covers 9 bases. From germline, CDR1 is SNHLY and CDR2 FYNNEI. The CDR3 covers 13 residues. With 8 bases clipped from V and 10 bases from J, the junction kept 9 bases outside the gene matches.

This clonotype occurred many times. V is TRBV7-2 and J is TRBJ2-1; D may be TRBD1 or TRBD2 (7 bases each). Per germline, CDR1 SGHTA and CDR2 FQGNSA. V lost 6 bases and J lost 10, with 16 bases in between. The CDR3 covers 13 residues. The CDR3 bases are TGTGCCAGCAGGTCATCAGGGGGGGTCGAGCAGTTCTTC. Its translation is CASRSSGGVEQFF.

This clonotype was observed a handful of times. DNA of the CDR3: TGCGCCAGCAGCCCTCTGGACGGACGTCAAGAGACCCAGTACTTC. Encoded protein: CASSPLDGRQETQYF. This rearrangement joins TRBV4-1 to TRBJ2-5; no clear D. V shed 4 bases and J shed 2 bases, with 14 bases lying between them. Per the germline V gene, CDR1 is MGHRA and CDR2 is YSYEKL. The CDR3 spans 15 residues.

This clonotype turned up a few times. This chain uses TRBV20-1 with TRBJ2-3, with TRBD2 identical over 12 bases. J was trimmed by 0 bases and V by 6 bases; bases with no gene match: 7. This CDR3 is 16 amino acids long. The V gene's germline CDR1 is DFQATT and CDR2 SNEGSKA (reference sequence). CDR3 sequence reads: CSAYTSGGRSTDTQYF. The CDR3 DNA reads TGCAGTGCCTACACTAGCGGGGGGAGAAGCACAGATACGCAGTATTTT.

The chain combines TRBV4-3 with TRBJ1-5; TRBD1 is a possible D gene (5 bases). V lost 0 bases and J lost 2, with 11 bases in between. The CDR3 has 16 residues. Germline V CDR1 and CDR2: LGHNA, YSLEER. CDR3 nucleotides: TGCGCCAGCAGCCAAGATCGGATGGGGGGCAATCAGCCCCAGCATTTT. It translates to CASSQDRMGGNQPQHF.

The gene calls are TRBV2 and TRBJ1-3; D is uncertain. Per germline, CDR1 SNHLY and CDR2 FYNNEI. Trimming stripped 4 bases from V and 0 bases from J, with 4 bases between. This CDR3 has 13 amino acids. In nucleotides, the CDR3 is TGTGCCAGCAGTGCGGTCTCTGGAAACACCATATATTTT. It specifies CASSAVSGNTIYF.

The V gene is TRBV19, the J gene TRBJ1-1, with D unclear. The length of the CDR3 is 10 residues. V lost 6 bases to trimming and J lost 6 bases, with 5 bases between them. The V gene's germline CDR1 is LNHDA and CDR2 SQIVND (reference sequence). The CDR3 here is CASRVAEAFF. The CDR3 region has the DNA TGTGCCAGTAGGGTGGCTGAAGCTTTCTTT.

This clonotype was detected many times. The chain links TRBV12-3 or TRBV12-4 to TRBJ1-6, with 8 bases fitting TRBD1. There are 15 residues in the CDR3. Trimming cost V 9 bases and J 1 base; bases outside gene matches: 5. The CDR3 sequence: CARDREGSYNSPLHF. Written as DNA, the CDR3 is TGTGCCAGGGACAGGGAAGGGTCCTATAATTCACCCCTCCACTTT.

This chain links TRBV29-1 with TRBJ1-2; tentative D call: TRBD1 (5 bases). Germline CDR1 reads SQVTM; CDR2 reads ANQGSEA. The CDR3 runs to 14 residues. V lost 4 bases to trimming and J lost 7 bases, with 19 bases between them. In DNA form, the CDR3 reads TGCAGCGTTGTAGGGGCTCGGGGAAGAGGTGGCTACACCTTC. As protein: CSVVGARGRGGYTF.

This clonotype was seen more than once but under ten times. The CDR3 DNA sequence: TGTGCCAGCAGCCCCCCGACAGGGGGGCTGGCTTTCTTT. This gives the protein CASSPPTGGLAFF. This chain links TRBV3-1 with TRBJ1-1; 9 bases agree with TRBD1. The CDR3 loop spans 13 amino acids. J gave up 11 bases and V 4 bases, and 8 bases lay outside the gene matches. Germline CDR1 and CDR2: LGHDT and YNNKEL (reference sequence).

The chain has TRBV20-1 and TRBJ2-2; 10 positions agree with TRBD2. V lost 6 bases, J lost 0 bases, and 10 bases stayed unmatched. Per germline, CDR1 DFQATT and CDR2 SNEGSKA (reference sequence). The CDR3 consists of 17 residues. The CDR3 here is CSARGLAGAANTGELFF. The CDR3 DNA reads TGCAGTGCCAGGGGCCTAGCGGGGGCCGCGAACACCGGGGAGCTGTTTTTT.

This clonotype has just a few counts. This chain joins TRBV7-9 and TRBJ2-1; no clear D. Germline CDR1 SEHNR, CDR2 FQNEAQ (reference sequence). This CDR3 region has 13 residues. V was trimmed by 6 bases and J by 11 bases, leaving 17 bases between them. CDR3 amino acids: CASSYYLEMKQFF. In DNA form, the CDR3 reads TGTGCCAGCAGTTATTACTTAGAGATGAAGCAGTTCTTC.

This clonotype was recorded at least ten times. Here the CDR3 reads CASSRQGGTEAFF. For the CDR3, the DNA is TGTGCCAGCAGTCGACAGGGGGGAACTGAAGCTTTCTTT. The chain couples TRBV6-5 to TRBJ1-1; the match to TRBD1 covers 9 bases. The CDR3 has 13 residues. In germline, CDR1 is MNHEY, CDR2 SVGAGI. With V trimmed by 5 bases and J by 5 bases, 3 bases remained unmatched.

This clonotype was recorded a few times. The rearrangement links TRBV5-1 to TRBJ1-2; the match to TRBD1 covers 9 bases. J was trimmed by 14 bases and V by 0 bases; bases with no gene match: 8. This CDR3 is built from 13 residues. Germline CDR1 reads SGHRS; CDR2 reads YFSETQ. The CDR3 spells CASSLVGQGLKTF. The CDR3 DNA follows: TGCGCCAGCAGCTTGGTGGGACAGGGTTTGAAGACCTTC.

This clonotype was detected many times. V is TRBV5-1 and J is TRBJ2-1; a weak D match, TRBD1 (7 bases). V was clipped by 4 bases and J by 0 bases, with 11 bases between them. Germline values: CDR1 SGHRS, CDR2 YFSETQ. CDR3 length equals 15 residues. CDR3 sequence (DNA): TGCGCCAGCAGCCTGCAGGGGGGCTCCTACAATGAGCAGTTCTTC. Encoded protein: CASSLQGGSYNEQFF.

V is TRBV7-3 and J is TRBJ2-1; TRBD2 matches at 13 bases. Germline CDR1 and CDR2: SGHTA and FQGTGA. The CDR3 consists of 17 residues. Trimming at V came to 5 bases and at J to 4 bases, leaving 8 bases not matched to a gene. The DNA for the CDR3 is TGTGCCAGCAGCCCCCCGGGACTAGCGGGGATGTACAATGAGCAGTTCTTC. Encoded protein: CASSPPGLAGMYNEQFF.

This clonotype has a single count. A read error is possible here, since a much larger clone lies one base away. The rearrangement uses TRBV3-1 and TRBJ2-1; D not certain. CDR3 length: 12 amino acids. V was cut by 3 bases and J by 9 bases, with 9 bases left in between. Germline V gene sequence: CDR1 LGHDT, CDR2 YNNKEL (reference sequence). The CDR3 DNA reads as TGTGCCAGCAGCCACGGCAAGGGTGAGCAGTTCTTC. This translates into CASSHGKGEQFF.

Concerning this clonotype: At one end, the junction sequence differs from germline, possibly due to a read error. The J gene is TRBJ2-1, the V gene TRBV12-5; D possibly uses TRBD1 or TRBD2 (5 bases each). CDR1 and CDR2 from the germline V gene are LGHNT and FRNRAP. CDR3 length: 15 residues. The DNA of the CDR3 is TGTGCTAGTGCTTTGGGGCTAGCTAGAGGCAATGAGCAGTTCTTC. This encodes CASALGLARGNEQFF.

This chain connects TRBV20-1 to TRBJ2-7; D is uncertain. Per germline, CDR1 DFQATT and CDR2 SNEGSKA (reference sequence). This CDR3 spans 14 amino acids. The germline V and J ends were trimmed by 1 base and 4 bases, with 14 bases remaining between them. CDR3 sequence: CSARAGKGRYEQYV. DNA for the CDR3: TGCAGTGCTAGAGCCGGCAAGGGTAGATACGAGCAGTACGTC.

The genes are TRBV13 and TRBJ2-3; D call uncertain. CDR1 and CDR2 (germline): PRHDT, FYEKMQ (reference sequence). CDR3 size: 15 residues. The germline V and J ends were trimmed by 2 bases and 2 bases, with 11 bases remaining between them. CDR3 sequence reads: CASSLKVGYTDTQYF. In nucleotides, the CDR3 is TGTGCCAGCAGCTTAAAGGTTGGATACACAGATACGCAGTATTTT.

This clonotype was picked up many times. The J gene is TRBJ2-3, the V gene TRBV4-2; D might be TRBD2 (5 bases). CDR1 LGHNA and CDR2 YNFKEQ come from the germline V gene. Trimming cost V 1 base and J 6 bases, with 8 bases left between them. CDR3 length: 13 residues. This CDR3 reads CASSQGESDTQYF. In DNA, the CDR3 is TGTGCCAGCAGCCAAGGGGAGAGTGATACGCAGTATTTT.

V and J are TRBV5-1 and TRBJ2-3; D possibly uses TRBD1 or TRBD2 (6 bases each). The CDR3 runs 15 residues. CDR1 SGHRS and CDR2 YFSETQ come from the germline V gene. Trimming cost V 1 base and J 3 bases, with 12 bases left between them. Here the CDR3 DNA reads TGCGCCAGCAGCTTGATCGGGGGCGCGACAGATACGCAGTATTTT. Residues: CASSLIGGATDTQYF.

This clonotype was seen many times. CDR3 region: CASSYLGVSREKLFF. The DNA for the CDR3 is TGCGCCAGCAGCTACTTGGGGGTGTCGCGGGAAAAACTGTTTTTT. V usage is TRBV5-1 and J usage is TRBJ1-4, with D possibly TRBD1 on 5 matching bases. The V end lost 3 bases, the J end lost 8 bases, and 17 bases lay between the germline ends. Germline V CDR1 and CDR2: SGHRS, YFSETQ. This CDR3 region has 15 residues.